This T cell receptor (beta chain) was sequenced during a study of human T cells and chemical hapten exposure. This clonotype was counted many times. Time point specified: patch test 2, 6 weeks after DPC sensitization. The treatment was: therapeutic diphenylcyclopropenone sensitization with weekly scalp DPC. MiXCR, run by TCRdb on the RACE reads, gives a single entry per CDR3 protein. The sample shows approximately 25,000 distinct CDR3 sequences, over 8.5% of them seen only once. The length of the CDR3 is 14 residues. CDR1 and CDR2 from the germline V gene are KGHSH and LQKENI. Trimming stripped 5 bases from V and 0 bases from J, with 9 bases between.

The chain joins TRBV18 to TRBJ2-3; D is unclear. The source is a man aged 25-45 years with alopecia areata. Some clones in this sample may be carry-over from other donors' samples. The sequenced sample was whole blood, obtained in connection with sensitization to the hapten diphenylcyclopropenone (DPC). CDR3 protein: CASSGRSSTDTQYF. The CDR3 DNA reads as TGTGCCAGCTCAGGCAGGTCGAGCACAGATACGCAGTATTTT.